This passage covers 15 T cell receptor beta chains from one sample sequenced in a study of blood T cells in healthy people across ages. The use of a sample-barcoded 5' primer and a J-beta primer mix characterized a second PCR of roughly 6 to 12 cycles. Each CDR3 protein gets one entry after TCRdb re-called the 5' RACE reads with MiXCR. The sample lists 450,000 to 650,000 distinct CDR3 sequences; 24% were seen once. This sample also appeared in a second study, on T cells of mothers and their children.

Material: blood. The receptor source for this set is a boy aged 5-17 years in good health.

The CDR3 nucleotides are TGTGCCAGCAAATGGGGCAGACTAGAAGGGGTGACCCAGTACTTC. It translates to CASKWGRLEGVTQYF. The chain couples TRBV2 to TRBJ2-5; TRBD2 is a possible D gene (6 bases). The CDR3 loop spans 15 amino acids. V lost 7 bases and J lost 7, with 22 bases in between. CDR1 and CDR2 (germline): SNHLY, FYNNEI.

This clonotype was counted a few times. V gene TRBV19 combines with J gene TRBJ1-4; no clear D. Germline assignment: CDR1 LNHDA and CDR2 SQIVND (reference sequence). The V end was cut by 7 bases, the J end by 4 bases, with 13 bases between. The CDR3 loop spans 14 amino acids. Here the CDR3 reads CASTLDYSNEKLFF. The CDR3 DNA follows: TGTGCCAGTACCTTGGATTACAGTAATGAAAAACTGTTTTTT.

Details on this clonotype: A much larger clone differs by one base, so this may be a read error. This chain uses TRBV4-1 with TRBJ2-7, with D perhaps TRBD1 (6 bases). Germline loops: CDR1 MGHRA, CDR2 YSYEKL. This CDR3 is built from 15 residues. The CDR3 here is CASSQPTRGSHEQYF. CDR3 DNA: TGCGCCAGCAGCCAACCTACCAGGGGCTCCCACGAGCAGTACTTC.

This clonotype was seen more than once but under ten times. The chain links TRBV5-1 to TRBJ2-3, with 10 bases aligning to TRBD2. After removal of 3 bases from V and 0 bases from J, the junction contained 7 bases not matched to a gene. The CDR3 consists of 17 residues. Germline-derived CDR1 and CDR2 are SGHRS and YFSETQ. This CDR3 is CASSWTATSGSTDTQYF. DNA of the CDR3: TGCGCCAGCAGCTGGACCGCGACTAGCGGGAGCACAGATACGCAGTATTTT.

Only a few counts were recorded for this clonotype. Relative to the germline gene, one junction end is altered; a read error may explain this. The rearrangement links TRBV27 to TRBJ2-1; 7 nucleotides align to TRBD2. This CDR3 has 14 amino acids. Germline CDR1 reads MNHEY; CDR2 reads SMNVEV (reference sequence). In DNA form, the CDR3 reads TGTGCCAACAGTTTGAGAGCGGGGTACAATGAGCAGTTCTTC. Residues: CANSLRAGYNEQFF.

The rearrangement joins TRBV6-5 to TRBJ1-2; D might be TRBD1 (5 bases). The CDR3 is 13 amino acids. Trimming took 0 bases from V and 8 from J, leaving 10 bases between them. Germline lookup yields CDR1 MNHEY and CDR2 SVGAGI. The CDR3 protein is CASSYSRGVGYTF. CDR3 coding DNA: TGTGCCAGCAGTTACTCGAGAGGGGTCGGCTACACCTTC.

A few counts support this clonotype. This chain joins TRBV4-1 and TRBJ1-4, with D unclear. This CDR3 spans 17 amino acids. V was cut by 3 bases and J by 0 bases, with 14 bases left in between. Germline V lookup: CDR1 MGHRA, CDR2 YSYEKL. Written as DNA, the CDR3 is TGCGCCAGCAGCCAGGGCCCCAAGGGTGCAACTAATGAAAAACTGTTTTTT. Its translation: CASSQGPKGATNEKLFF.

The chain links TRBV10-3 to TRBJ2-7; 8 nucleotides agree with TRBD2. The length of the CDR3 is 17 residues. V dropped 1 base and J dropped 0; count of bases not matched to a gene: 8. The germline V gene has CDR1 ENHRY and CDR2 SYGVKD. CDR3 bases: TGTGCCATCAGTGAGTTACCGGGACTAGGGTCCTCCTACGAGCAGTACTTC. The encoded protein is CAISELPGLGSSYEQYF.

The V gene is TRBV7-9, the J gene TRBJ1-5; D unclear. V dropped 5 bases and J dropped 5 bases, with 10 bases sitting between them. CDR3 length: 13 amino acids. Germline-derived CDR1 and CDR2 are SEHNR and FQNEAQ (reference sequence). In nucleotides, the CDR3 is TGTGCCAGCAGCCTATCTGCGGATCAGCCCCAGCATTTT. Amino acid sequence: CASSLSADQPQHF.

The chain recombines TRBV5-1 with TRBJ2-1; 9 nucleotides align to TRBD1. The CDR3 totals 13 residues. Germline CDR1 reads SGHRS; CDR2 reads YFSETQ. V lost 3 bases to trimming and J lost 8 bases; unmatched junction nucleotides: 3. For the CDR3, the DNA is TGCGCCAGCAGCTGGACAGGGGTGGATGAGCAGTTCTTC. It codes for CASSWTGVDEQFF.

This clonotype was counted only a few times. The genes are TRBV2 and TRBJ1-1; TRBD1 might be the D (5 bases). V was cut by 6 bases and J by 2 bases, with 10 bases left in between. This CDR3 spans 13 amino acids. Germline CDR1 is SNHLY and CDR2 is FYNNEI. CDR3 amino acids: CASRPGPNTEAFF. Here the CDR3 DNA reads TGTGCCAGCAGACCGGGACCTAACACTGAAGCTTTCTTT.

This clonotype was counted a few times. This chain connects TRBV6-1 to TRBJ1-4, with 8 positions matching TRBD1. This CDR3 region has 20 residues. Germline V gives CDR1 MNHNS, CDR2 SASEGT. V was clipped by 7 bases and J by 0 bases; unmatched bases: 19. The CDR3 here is CASNKGALGTGLSTNEKLFF. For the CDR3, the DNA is TGTGCCAGCAACAAAGGGGCCCTCGGGACAGGCCTATCAACTAATGAAAAACTGTTTTTT.

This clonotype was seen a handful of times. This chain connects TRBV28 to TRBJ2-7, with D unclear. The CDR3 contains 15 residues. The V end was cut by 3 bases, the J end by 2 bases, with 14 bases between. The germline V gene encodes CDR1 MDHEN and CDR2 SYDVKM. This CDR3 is CASSFGRRGAYEQYF. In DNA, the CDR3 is TGTGCCAGCAGTTTCGGGCGACGCGGCGCCTACGAGCAGTACTTC.

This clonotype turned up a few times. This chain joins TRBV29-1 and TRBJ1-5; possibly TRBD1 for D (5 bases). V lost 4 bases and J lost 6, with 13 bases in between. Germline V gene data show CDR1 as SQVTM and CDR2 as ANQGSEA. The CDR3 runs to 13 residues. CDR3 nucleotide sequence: TGCAGCGTTGGGGGCGGAGGGTTTCAGCCCCAGCATTTT. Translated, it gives CSVGGGGFQPQHF.

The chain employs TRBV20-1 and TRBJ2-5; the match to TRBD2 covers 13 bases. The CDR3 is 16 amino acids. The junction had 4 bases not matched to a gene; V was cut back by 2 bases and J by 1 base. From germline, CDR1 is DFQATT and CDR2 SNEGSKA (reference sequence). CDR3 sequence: CSARTRLAGGQETQYF. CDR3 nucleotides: TGCAGTGCTAGAACCCGACTAGCGGGGGGCCAAGAGACCCAGTACTTC.